The 17 T cell receptor beta chains listed next were all sequenced from one sample in a study of blood T cells in healthy people across ages. Combining a sample-barcoded 5' primer with a J-beta primer mix, a second PCR ran for about 7 to 12 cycles. TCRdb re-analysed the 5' RACE reads in MiXCR, keeping a single row per CDR3 protein. The repertoire holds 700,000 or so distinct CDR3 sequences, with 20% to 25% as singletons. The specimen was blood. These receptors all come from a man between 65 and 85 years old in good health.

Remarks on this clonotype: The junction departs from germline at one end; a sequencing error may be responsible. The rearrangement links TRBV7-9 to TRBJ1-1, with D maybe TRBD1 (5 bases). Germline-derived CDR1 and CDR2 are SEHNR and FQNEAQ (reference sequence). The CDR3 has 12 amino acids. Written as DNA, the CDR3 is TGTGCCAGCGGCTTAGCTCCAGGGAGCGCTTTCTTT. Protein product: CASGLAPGSAFF.

This clonotype has a single count. With a much larger clone just one base away, this may be a read error. The rearrangement joins TRBV6-5 to TRBJ1-4; D possibly corresponds to TRBD1 (5 bases). V was clipped by 6 bases and J by 0 bases, with 8 bases between them. There are 14 residues in the CDR3. Germline CDR1 MNHEY, CDR2 SVGAGI. In DNA, the CDR3 is TGTGCCAGCAGACCGACAGCAACTAATGAAAAACTGTTTTTT. This codes for CASRPTATNEKLFF.

The CDR3 protein is CSALAGGSYEQYF. In nucleotides, the CDR3 is TGCAGTGCTTTAGCGGGGGGCTCCTACGAGCAGTACTTC. The V and J genes are TRBV20-1 and TRBJ2-5; 10 positions match TRBD2. The DNA end is a closer match to TRBJ2-7, so the J assignment may be wrong. This CDR3 has 13 residues. CDR1 and CDR2 (germline): DFQATT, SNEGSKA (reference sequence).

This clonotype was observed a handful of times. The CDR3: CASSLIFETQYF. CDR3 coding DNA: TGTGCCAGCAGTTTAATTTTTGAGACCCAGTACTTC. V and J are TRBV28 and TRBJ2-5, with no clear D. With 2 bases removed from V and 5 bases from J, the gap between germline ends came to 6 bases. The CDR3 runs 12 residues. Germline V lookup: CDR1 MDHEN, CDR2 SYDVKM.

This clonotype has only a few counts. CDR3 bases: TGTGCCAGCAGCTTAGATCCGGGACGAGGGATGTTTTTT. Translating it yields CASSLDPGRGMFF. The rearrangement joins TRBV7-9 to TRBJ1-4, with D possibly matching TRBD1 (5 bases). This CDR3 contains 13 residues. Germline CDR1 and CDR2: SEHNR and FQNEAQ (reference sequence). V was cut by 1 base and J by 15 bases, with 15 bases left in between.

This clonotype appeared a few times. The chain carries TRBV27 and TRBJ2-5; no clear D gene. Near its end, the DNA agrees better with TRBJ2-7, so the J call may be wrong. Germline CDR1 reads MNHEY; CDR2 reads SMNVEV (reference sequence). The CDR3 is made up of 15 amino acids. The CDR3 spells CASSPSYPVTYEQYF. The CDR3, as DNA: TGTGCCAGCAGTCCCAGCTACCCGGTCACCTACGAGCAGTACTTC.

The chain employs TRBV24-1 and TRBJ2-3; the D is unclear. The germline V gene encodes CDR1 KGHDR and CDR2 SFDVKD. The V end lost 9 bases, the J end lost 11 bases, and 8 bases lay between the germline ends. The CDR3 loop spans 9 amino acids. The CDR3 coding sequence is TGTGCCACCCGAGGAAAGCAGTATTTT. Translated, it gives CATRGKQYF.

This clonotype came up a few times. This sequence joins TRBV5-1 and TRBJ1-2; unclear D gene. CDR3 size: 13 residues. The V and J ends lost 5 bases and 1 base respectively, with 9 bases between them. Germline CDR1 SGHRS, CDR2 YFSETQ. CDR3 residues: CASRPQSNYGYTF. The CDR3 region has the DNA TGCGCCAGCAGGCCCCAGAGTAACTATGGCTACACCTTC. Using reference TRBV5-1 and TRBJ1-2 for the parts outside the CDR3, the full variable domain is KAGVTQTPRYLIKTRGQQVTLSCSPISGHRSVSWYQQTPGQGLQFLFEYFSETQRNKGNFPGRFSGRQFSNSRSEMNVSTLELGDSALYLCASRPQSNYGYTFGSGTRLTVV.

The genes are TRBV27 and TRBJ2-3; 10 bases are a match to TRBD2. The germline V gene has CDR1 MNHEY and CDR2 SMNVEV (reference sequence). The CDR3 totals 15 residues. The J segment lost 5 bases and the V segment lost 5 bases, leaving 7 bases of the junction unmatched. CDR3: CASSPWTSGGDTQYF. The CDR3, as DNA: TGTGCCAGCAGTCCCTGGACTAGCGGCGGAGATACGCAGTATTTT.

This clonotype occurred many times. The V and J genes are TRBV6-6 and TRBJ2-7, with D uncertain. Germline V lookup: CDR1 MNHNY, CDR2 SVGAGI (reference sequence). The CDR3 sequence is 14 residues long. V was shortened by 4 bases and J by 3 bases, with 13 bases between the two germline ends. CDR3 sequence: CASSFGNYLYEQYF. In DNA form, the CDR3 reads TGTGCCAGCAGTTTTGGCAACTACCTCTACGAGCAGTACTTC.

The chain recombines TRBV19 with TRBJ2-3; D is unclear. Trimming took off 5 bases at V and 2 bases at J, with 17 bases between the two ends. Germline V gene sequence: CDR1 LNHDA, CDR2 SQIVND (reference sequence). The CDR3 extends over 16 amino acids. CDR3 protein: CASSPIVKPPTDTQYF. DNA for the CDR3: TGTGCCAGTAGTCCTATAGTTAAGCCTCCCACAGATACGCAGTATTTT. Full variable domain (rest looked up from reference TRBV19 and TRBJ2-3): DGGITQSPKYLFRKEGQNVTLSCEQNLNHDAMYWYRQDPGQGLRLIYYSQIVNDFQKGDIAEGYSVSREKKESFPLTVTSAQKNPTAFYLCASSPIVKPPTDTQYFGPGTRLTVL.

This clonotype was seen only a few times. Mismatch with germline at one junction end may stem from a read error. V gene TRBV4-3 combines with J gene TRBJ2-5; possibly TRBD2 for D (5 bases). Germline CDR1 is LGHNA and CDR2 is YSLEER. The CDR3 runs 17 residues. As DNA, the CDR3 is TGCGCCAGCAGCCAAGCGTCGGCCACCTTTAGTAACAATGAGCGGCTCTTC. Protein product: CASSQASATFSNNERLF.

This clonotype appeared a few times. V usage is TRBV6-5 and J usage is TRBJ1-1, with D unresolved. CDR1 and CDR2 from the germline V gene are MNHEY and SVGAGI. The CDR3 has 14 residues. The V end was cut by 10 bases, the J end by 3 bases, with 18 bases between. The CDR3 is CATRVGGRHTEAFF. For the CDR3, the DNA is TGTGCCACACGGGTCGGCGGGCGGCACACTGAAGCTTTCTTT.

The chain links TRBV6-2 or TRBV6-3 to TRBJ2-4; TRBD1 aligns across 8 bases. CDR1 and CDR2 (germline): MNHEY, SVGEGT. V shed 6 bases, J shed 4 bases, and the junction held 11 bases outside the gene matches. There are 16 residues in the CDR3. CDR3 nucleotides: TGTGCCAGCAGCGTGACCGGGACAGGAGAAAAAAACATTCAGTACTTC. This sequence encodes CASSVTGTGEKNIQYF.

The chain links TRBV12-3 or TRBV12-4 to TRBJ2-3; TRBD1 agrees at 11 bases. The length of the CDR3 is 19 residues. J was trimmed by 0 bases and V by 6 bases; bases with no gene match: 14. CDR3 loop: CASRPGTGGLLTSTDTQYF. CDR3 in DNA: TGTGCCAGCAGACCCGGGACAGGGGGTCTCTTAACTAGCACAGATACGCAGTATTTT.

CDR3 sequence reads: CSVERGRAGYTF. CDR3 bases: TGCAGCGTTGAACGAGGAAGAGCTGGCTACACCTTC. The chain joins TRBV29-1 to TRBJ1-2; D is unclear. CDR3 size: 12 residues. The ends were cut back, 2 bases at V and 7 bases at J, with 11 bases in the middle. CDR1 and CDR2 (germline): SQVTM, ANQGSEA.

The chain is built from TRBV6-5 and TRBJ1-2; TRBD1 agrees at 8 bases. CDR1 is MNHEY, CDR2 SVGAGI, per germline. This CDR3 contains 15 residues. Trimming at V came to 6 bases and at J to 5 bases, leaving 11 bases not matched to a gene. The CDR3 region has the DNA TGTGCCAGCAGGTCGACAGGGGCAGTACCTTATGGCTACACCTTC. Translated, it gives CASRSTGAVPYGYTF.